This T cell receptor (beta chain) was captured in a study of blood T cell repertoires in COVID-19. Concerning this clone itself: In the same sample, other DNA sequences code for this CDR3.

The CDR3 covers 14 residues. The V segment lost 4 bases and the J segment 0 bases; nucleotides outside the gene matches: 1. Looked up from germline, CDR1 is ENHRY and CDR2 is SYGVKD. This table comes from immunoSEQ multiplex PCR, and its TCRdb copy is limited to in-frame clones, with some not included. This table holds over 450,000 clones, 85% to 90% found once. Source material: peripheral blood. The rearrangement links TRBV10-3 to TRBJ2-3, with 7 bases that match TRBD2. The TCR comes from a woman in her fifties or sixties with COVID-19, enrolled during active disease. The CDR3: CAISAGGSTDTQYF. CDR3 sequence (DNA): TGTGCCATCAGTGCGGGGGGAAGCACAGATACGCAGTATTTT.